These 8 T cell receptor beta chains originate from one sample sequenced in a study of T cells in Graves' hyperthyroidism and ophthalmopathy. The TCR beta CDR3 regions underwent amplification using RNA transcripts as the source. HTBI primers drove first-round RT-PCR of the TCR CDR3. From the multiplex PCR reads, TCRdb called clonotypes with MiXCR, one entry per CDR3 protein. Of fewer than 650,000 distinct CDR3 sequences listed, 12% to 15% are singletons. Material: blood. These receptors originate from a woman aged 18-29 years with Graves' ophthalmopathy.

The chain is built from TRBV20-1 and TRBJ1-2; 9 positions agree with TRBD1. The ends lost 0 bases at V and 4 bases at J; junction bases unmatched: 9. The CDR3 spans 16 residues. Looked up from germline, CDR1 is DFQATT and CDR2 is SNEGSKA (reference sequence). This CDR3 is CSARDPGQGVGYGYTF. CDR3 sequence (DNA): TGCAGTGCTAGAGACCCGGGACAGGGTGTCGGCTATGGCTACACCTTC.

This clonotype was seen many times. The J gene is TRBJ2-2, the V gene TRBV6-2 or TRBV6-3; D is possibly TRBD2 (6 bases). The CDR3 contains 16 residues. Germline CDR1 reads MNHEY; CDR2 reads SVGEGT. Trimming removed 0 bases at V and 3 bases at J, with 11 bases between. CDR3 bases: TGTGCCAGCAGTTACTCGACCAGGAGGGACACCGGGGAGCTGTTTTTT. It encodes CASSYSTRRDTGELFF.

The J gene is TRBJ1-6, the V gene TRBV2; possible D gene TRBD1, 5 bases. Germline loops: CDR1 SNHLY, CDR2 FYNNEI. V dropped 5 bases and J dropped 5 bases, with 13 bases sitting between them. CDR3 size: 15 residues. The CDR3 spells CASSTQGGDNSPLHF. The CDR3 DNA reads TGTGCCAGCAGTACCCAGGGCGGGGATAATTCACCCCTCCACTTT.

This clonotype appeared many times. This sequence joins TRBV29-1 and TRBJ2-5, with D uncertain. The germline V gene has CDR1 SQVTM and CDR2 ANQGSEA. V dropped 4 bases and J dropped 5 bases, with 5 bases sitting between them. The CDR3 is 10 residues long. The CDR3 sequence: CSVVGETQYF. The CDR3 DNA sequence: TGCAGCGTTGTTGGGGAGACCCAGTACTTC.

This clonotype came up many times. V and J are TRBV18 and TRBJ1-1, with D hard to call. V was clipped by 4 bases and J by 2 bases, with 11 bases between them. The CDR3 totals 14 residues. Germline values: CDR1 KGHSH, CDR2 LQKENI. This CDR3 is CASSQETANTEAFF. CDR3 sequence (DNA): TGTGCCAGCTCACAGGAGACGGCAAACACTGAAGCTTTCTTT.

V and J are TRBV7-9 and TRBJ1-2, with D possibly being TRBD1 (5 bases). Trimming stripped 0 bases from V and 8 bases from J, with 13 bases between. The length of the CDR3 is 14 residues. The germline V gene has CDR1 SEHNR and CDR2 FQNEAQ (reference sequence). The CDR3 nucleotides are TGTGCCAGCAGCTTAGCTTGGGGCGAGGGAGGCTACACCTTC. The encoded protein is CASSLAWGEGGYTF.

This clonotype appeared many times. The chain couples TRBV28 to TRBJ2-7; a weak D match, TRBD1 (6 bases). The V end was cut by 2 bases, the J end by 3 bases, with 11 bases between. This CDR3 is 14 amino acids long. Germline assignment: CDR1 MDHEN and CDR2 SYDVKM. CDR3 sequence (DNA): TGTGCCAGCAGTTTAGCAGGGGACATCTACGAGCAGTACTTC. Protein sequence: CASSLAGDIYEQYF.

This clonotype appeared many times. The chain couples TRBV30 to TRBJ1-1; tentatively, D is TRBD1 (6 bases). Trimming stripped 3 bases from V and 1 base from J, with 9 bases between. Germline CDR1 GTSNPN, CDR2 SVGIG (reference sequence). The CDR3 covers 13 residues. The CDR3 coding sequence is TGTGCCTGGAGAGCACAGGGGAACACTGAAGCTTTCTTT. This encodes CAWRAQGNTEAFF.